The present TCR beta chain was sequenced within a study of OX40 agonist ivuxolimab in advanced cancers. Study-wide context: Clinicians treated patients with ivuxolimab, an agonistic anti-OX40 (CD134) antibody. Whole-study results and caveats: Certain nonresponding patients likewise had low normalized T-cell clonal expansion. Researchers report that CD8+ T cells had, on average, more expanded clones than CD4+.

The protocol was immunoSEQ multiplex PCR, while the TCRdb copy is restricted to in-frame clones and leaves out a portion. The sample holds about 78,000 clones; about 90% are singletons and the top ten take approximately 2.9%. V trimming: 4 bases; J trimming: 0 bases; junction bases outside the gene matches: 10. This CDR3 has 17 residues. Germline V gene lookup returns CDR1 SGHNT and CDR2 YYREEE (reference sequence). This clone was detected only once. Its antigen is not known. Individuals having autoimmune disease history or systemic immunosuppression were not enrolled. This clonotype originated in an adult with an advanced solid tumor such as melanoma, head and neck, liver or kidney cancer. The V and J genes are TRBV5-4 and TRBJ1-3, with 7 bases aligning to TRBD1. The material sequenced was CD4+ or CD8+ T cells sorted from blood, taken in a trial of the OX40 agonist ivuxolimab. CDR3 region: CASSPGGTGASGNTIYF. The CDR3 DNA follows: TGTGCCAGCAGCCCTGGGGGAACAGGGGCCTCTGGAAACACCATATATTTT.